The 7 T cell receptor beta chains listed next were all sequenced from one sample in a study of identifying expanded T cells in peripheral blood (dated by TCRdb to between 2018 and 2021). To prepare the library, the immunoSEQ multiplex PCR assay was applied. TCRdb mirrors the immuneACCESS table, restricted to in-frame sequences. Some clones are absent from its copies; in checked studies, under half trace to an unresolved V gene, and the reason for the others is unknown. The sample data list approximately 100,000 clones, and 88% of these were observed just once. The ten top clones hold 3.9% of the sample. Sequencing input: blood. The receptors were sampled from a person between 18 and 69 years old in good health.

The chain employs TRBV11-2 and TRBJ2-5; 7 bases line up with TRBD2. CDR1 and CDR2 from the germline V gene are SGHAT and FQNNGV. V shed 5 bases and J 5 bases; nucleotides not matched to a gene: 14. This CDR3 has 16 residues. The CDR3: CASSTGVSSGGETQYF. The CDR3 region has the DNA TGTGCCAGCAGCACAGGCGTATCTAGCGGAGGCGAGACCCAGTACTTC.

V usage is TRBV7-6 and J usage is TRBJ2-3, with D perhaps matching TRBD2 (6 bases). Germline V gene sequence: CDR1 SGHVS, CDR2 FNYEAQ. Trimming cost V 1 base and J 1 base, with 9 bases left between them. This CDR3 region has 15 residues. The CDR3 region has the DNA TGTGCCAGCAGCTTAGGCGGGATAGGCACAGATACGCAGTATTTT. This sequence encodes CASSLGGIGTDTQYF. Using reference TRBV7-6 and TRBJ2-3 for the parts outside the CDR3, the full variable domain is GAGVSQSPRYKVTKRGQDVALRCDPISGHVSLYWYRQALGQGPEFLTYFNYEAQQDKSGLPNDRFSAERPEGSISTLTIQRTEQRDSAMYRCASSLGGIGTDTQYFGPGTRLTVL.

The gene calls are TRBV27 and TRBJ1-2; D gene uncertain. The V and J ends lost 4 bases and 2 bases respectively, with 11 bases between them. The CDR3 consists of 14 residues. Germline lookup yields CDR1 MNHEY and CDR2 SMNVEV (reference sequence). The CDR3: CASSSSRINYGYTF. The DNA for the CDR3 is TGTGCCAGCAGTTCTTCCCGGATAAACTATGGCTACACCTTC.

The V gene is TRBV6-6, the J gene TRBJ2-5, with D unresolved. CDR1 and CDR2 (germline): MNHNY, SVGAGI (reference sequence). This CDR3 has 13 residues. The V end lost 10 bases, the J end lost 4 bases, and 16 bases lay between the germline ends. The CDR3, as DNA: TGTGCCACCACACGAATCTGGGGAGAGACCCAGTACTTC. Translation: CATTRIWGETQYF.

This clone was detected once. The chain uses TRBV30 and TRBJ2-7; possible D gene TRBD2, 5 bases. Deletions cut 1 base from V and 3 bases from J, with 7 bases between. The CDR3 is 12 amino acids. CDR1 GTSNPN and CDR2 SVGIG come from the germline V gene (reference sequence). Here the CDR3 DNA reads TGTGCCTGGAGTGGGGAGAGCTACGAGCAGTACTTC. Translating it yields CAWSGESYEQYF.

The CDR3 DNA is TGTGCCAGCAGCTTAGCATTGGGACAGGGTTCCTACAATGAGCAGTTCTTC. This codes for CASSLALGQGSYNEQFF. This chain links TRBV7-6 with TRBJ2-1, with 9 nucleotides matching TRBD1. This CDR3 is 17 amino acids long. The trim removed 0 bases at V and 1 base at J, leaving 4 bases unmatched. Germline V gene sequence: CDR1 SGHVS, CDR2 FNYEAQ. The variable domain in full, with the rest retrieved from reference TRBV7-6 and TRBJ2-1, is GAGVSQSPRYKVTKRGQDVALRCDPISGHVSLYWYRQALGQGPEFLTYFNYEAQQDKSGLPNDRFSAERPEGSISTLTIQRTEQRDSAMYRCASSLALGQGSYNEQFFGPGTRLTVL.

This rearrangement joins TRBV7-8 to TRBJ1-5; a weak D match, TRBD1 (5 bases). CDR3 size: 15 residues. The V gene's germline CDR1 is SGHVS and CDR2 FQNEAQ. V was clipped by 3 bases and J by 0 bases, with 9 bases between them. Written as DNA, the CDR3 is TGTGCCAGCAGCTTTGGGGGGTTTAGCAATCAGCCCCAGCATTTT. This translates into CASSFGGFSNQPQHF.